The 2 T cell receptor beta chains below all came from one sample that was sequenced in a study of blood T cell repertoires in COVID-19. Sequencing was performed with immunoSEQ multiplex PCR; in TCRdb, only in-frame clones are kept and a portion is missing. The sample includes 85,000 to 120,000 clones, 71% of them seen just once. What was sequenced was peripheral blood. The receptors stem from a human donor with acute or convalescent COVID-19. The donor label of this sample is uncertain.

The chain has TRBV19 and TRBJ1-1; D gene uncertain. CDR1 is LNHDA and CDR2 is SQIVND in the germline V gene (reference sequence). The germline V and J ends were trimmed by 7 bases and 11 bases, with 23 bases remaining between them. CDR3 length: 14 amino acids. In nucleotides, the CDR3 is TGTGCCAGTAAGGTAGGACCCCAATTCGGCGGGGCTTTCTTT. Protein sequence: CASKVGPQFGGAFF.

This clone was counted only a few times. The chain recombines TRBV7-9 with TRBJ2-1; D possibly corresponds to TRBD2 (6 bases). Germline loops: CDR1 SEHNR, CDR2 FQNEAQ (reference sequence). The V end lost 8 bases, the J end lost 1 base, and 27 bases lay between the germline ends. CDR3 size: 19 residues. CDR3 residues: CASREGPGDIGGSYNEQFF. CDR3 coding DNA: TGTGCCAGCCGAGAGGGGCCGGGGGATATAGGAGGGTCCTACAATGAGCAGTTCTTC.